The 24 T cell receptor beta chains reported below all come from one sample, sequenced in a study of blood T cell repertoires in COVID-19. Some clones are missing from TCRdb's copy, which holds only in-frame ones; the method was immunoSEQ multiplex PCR. The sample records fewer than 450,000 clones, more than 85% being singletons. Sequencing input: PBMCs or T cells enriched from blood (not recorded which). These receptors originate from a woman in her twenties or thirties who had recovered from COVID-19.

The V gene is TRBV2, the J gene TRBJ2-1, with unresolved D. Germline loops: CDR1 SNHLY, CDR2 FYNNEI. Deletions cut 1 base from V and 0 bases from J, with 7 bases between. The CDR3 consists of 15 residues. CDR3 sequence (DNA): TGTGCCAGCAGTGAAGGCAGGAACTCCTACAATGAGCAGTTCTTC. This codes for CASSEGRNSYNEQFF.

The chain's CDR3 is CASSITTASTDTQYF. DNA for the CDR3: TGTGCCAGTAGTATCACCACAGCTAGCACAGATACGCAGTATTTT. The genes are TRBV19 and TRBJ2-3; D is undetermined. There are 15 residues in the CDR3. Germline CDR1 LNHDA, CDR2 SQIVND (reference sequence). V dropped 3 bases and J dropped 0 bases, with 10 bases sitting between them.

The chain has TRBV28 and TRBJ2-5; D might be TRBD2 (7 bases). The germline gives CDR1 MDHEN, CDR2 SYDVKM. The CDR3 is 15 amino acids. Trimming shortened V by 7 bases and J by 3 bases, and 18 bases separated the two germline ends. This chain's CDR3 is CASNTGTTGKETQYF. DNA for the CDR3: TGTGCCAGCAACACAGGGACTACGGGGAAAGAGACCCAGTACTTC.

The chain is built from TRBV19 and TRBJ1-5; D not resolved. The V gene's germline CDR1 is LNHDA and CDR2 SQIVND (reference sequence). V was cut by 6 bases and J by 2 bases, with 14 bases left in between. The CDR3 is 15 amino acids. The CDR3 here is CASRPDYIGNQPQHF. The CDR3 bases are TGTGCCAGTAGGCCAGATTATATCGGCAATCAGCCCCAGCATTTT.

The count of this clone is one. The CDR3 nucleotides read TGTGCCAGCACCCCCCCTCCAGGACAGGCTCGGGGGAATGAGCAGTTCTTC. This gives the protein CASTPPPGQARGNEQFF. The chain has TRBV28 and TRBJ2-1, with D perhaps matching TRBD1 (7 bases). V was cut by 7 bases and J by 7 bases, with 26 bases left in between. Germline V CDR1 and CDR2: MDHEN, SYDVKM. The CDR3 is 17 amino acids.

Notes on this clone: The same CDR3 is also encoded by other DNA sequences in this sample. The chain is built from TRBV9 and TRBJ1-3; no clear D. This CDR3 spans 14 amino acids. V lost 3 bases and J 0 bases, leaving 7 bases between the germline ends. Per the germline V gene, CDR1 is SGDLS and CDR2 is YYNGEE. CDR3 in amino acids: CASSAGGSGNTIYF. The CDR3, as DNA: TGTGCCAGCAGCGCCGGCGGCTCTGGAAACACCATATATTTT.

V usage is TRBV7-9 and J usage is TRBJ2-7; weak D call: TRBD2 (5 bases). CDR3 length: 14 residues. Germline values: CDR1 SEHNR, CDR2 FQNEAQ (reference sequence). Between the trimmed V and J ends, which lost 2 bases and 4 bases, there was a span of 12 bases. CDR3 region: CASSLPGNPYEQYF. CDR3 nucleotide sequence: TGTGCCAGCAGCTTACCCGGGAATCCATACGAGCAGTACTTC. Drawing the rest from reference TRBV7-9 and TRBJ2-7, the complete variable domain is DTGVSQNPRHKITKRGQNVTFRCDPISEHNRLYWYRQTLGQGPEFLTYFQNEAQLEKSRLLSDRFSAERPKGSFSTLEIQRTEQGDSAMYLCASSLPGNPYEQYFGPGTRLTVT.

The chain employs TRBV27 and TRBJ2-7, with TRBD1 identical over 11 bases. Germline V gives CDR1 MNHEY, CDR2 SMNVEV (reference sequence). The CDR3 is made up of 17 amino acids. The V segment lost 5 bases and the J segment 2 bases; nucleotides outside the gene matches: 11. CDR3 in DNA: TGTGCCAGCAGTGCCCGGCCGGGACAGGGGGAGGCCTACGAGCAGTACTTC. Translated, it gives CASSARPGQGEAYEQYF.

The chain combines TRBV7-2 with TRBJ1-2; 7 bases are shared with TRBD1. The germline CDR1 and CDR2 sequences are SGHTA and FQGNSA. V lost 1 base to trimming and J lost 4 bases; unmatched junction nucleotides: 6. The CDR3 contains 15 residues. CDR3 amino acids: CASSLGQGLPYGYTF. CDR3 coding DNA: TGTGCCAGCAGCTTAGGACAGGGATTACCCTATGGCTACACCTTC.

This clone was detected once. J is TRBJ1-1 and V is TRBV2, with a possible D match to TRBD1 (5 bases). V lost 8 bases to trimming and J lost 6 bases, with 10 bases between them. Germline lookup yields CDR1 SNHLY and CDR2 FYNNEI. This CDR3 region has 11 residues. The CDR3 loop reads CASARGAEAFF. CDR3 nucleotides: TGTGCCAGCGCGCGGGGGGCTGAAGCTTTCTTT.

The chain uses TRBV2 and TRBJ2-3; a possible D gene is TRBD2 (5 bases). The germline V gene encodes CDR1 SNHLY and CDR2 FYNNEI. Deletions cut 2 bases from V and 1 base from J, with 16 bases between. The CDR3 spans 17 residues. The CDR3 region has the DNA TGTGCCAGCAGTGAATACTCGAGGGCCCTGGGCACAGATACGCAGTATTTT. It yields the protein CASSEYSRALGTDTQYF.

V gene TRBV27 combines with J gene TRBJ1-2; weak D call: TRBD1 (6 bases). CDR1 is MNHEY and CDR2 is SMNVEV in the germline V gene (reference sequence). This CDR3 contains 14 residues. V was trimmed by 7 bases and J by 6 bases, leaving 18 bases between them. The CDR3 loop is CASTQGGAGDGYTF. In nucleotides, the CDR3 is TGTGCCAGCACTCAAGGGGGGGCAGGCGATGGCTACACCTTC.

This clone was detected once. The rearrangement uses TRBV18 and TRBJ2-3; TRBD2 is a possible D gene (6 bases). Germline V CDR1 and CDR2: KGHSH, LQKENI. With 3 bases removed from V and 3 bases from J, the gap between germline ends came to 7 bases. CDR3 size: 13 residues. The CDR3 bases are TGTGCCAGCTCACCTGGAGGGACAGATACGCAGTATTTT. Amino acid sequence: CASSPGGTDTQYF.

The J gene is TRBJ1-2, the V gene TRBV28; 9 nucleotides line up with TRBD1. The CDR3 covers 15 residues. V shed 6 bases, J shed 2 bases, and the junction held 7 bases outside the gene matches. In germline, CDR1 is MDHEN, CDR2 SYDVKM. The CDR3, as DNA: TGTGCCAGCAGCCCTCCCGGGACAGGGAACTATGGCTACACCTTC. This sequence encodes CASSPPGTGNYGYTF.

The CDR3, as DNA: TGCGCCAGCAGCTCTGGGACTAGCGGGGAGATCACAGATACGCAGTATTTT. This sequence encodes CASSSGTSGEITDTQYF. The chain uses TRBV5-1 and TRBJ2-3; the match to TRBD2 covers 13 bases. CDR3 length: 17 residues. Germline CDR1 reads SGHRS; CDR2 reads YFSETQ. The J segment lost 2 bases and the V segment lost 3 bases, leaving 6 bases of the junction unmatched.

The chain couples TRBV19 to TRBJ1-1; D is ambiguous. The CDR3 length is 15 residues. V was pared by 4 bases and J by 1 base, with 13 bases between. Per germline, CDR1 LNHDA and CDR2 SQIVND (reference sequence). The CDR3 reads CASSKHRPGNTEAFF. In DNA form, the CDR3 reads TGTGCCAGTAGTAAGCATCGGCCGGGGAACACTGAAGCTTTCTTT.

J is TRBJ1-3 and V is TRBV27; possible D gene TRBD1, 5 bases. Germline V CDR1 and CDR2: MNHEY, SMNVEV (reference sequence). The CDR3 totals 16 residues. V lost 3 bases and J 0 bases, leaving 12 bases between the germline ends. The DNA of the CDR3 is TGTGCCAGCAGTTTCCCACGACAGTCCTCTGGAAACACCATATATTTT. This encodes CASSFPRQSSGNTIYF.

The rearrangement uses TRBV19 and TRBJ1-5; D is uncertain. The CDR3 is made up of 16 amino acids. V was shortened by 4 bases and J by 2 bases, with 15 bases between the two germline ends. The V gene's germline CDR1 is LNHDA and CDR2 SQIVND (reference sequence). CDR3 DNA: TGTGCCAGTAGTAGCAACGGTCACCGGGGCAATCAGCCCCAGCATTTT. Amino acids: CASSSNGHRGNQPQHF.

V usage is TRBV10-2 and J usage is TRBJ2-7; no definite D call. The V and J ends lost 8 bases and 5 bases respectively, with 16 bases between them. Germline assignment: CDR1 WSHSY and CDR2 SAAADI. This CDR3 region has 13 residues. CDR3 DNA sequence: TGCGCCAGCCGCCTTGACATGATTAACGAGCAGTACTTC. Its protein product is CASRLDMINEQYF.

The chain uses TRBV19 and TRBJ1-6, with 8 positions matching TRBD1. The CDR3 extends over 16 amino acids. The V and J ends lost 7 bases and 8 bases, in that order; junction bases with no gene match: 13. Germline V gives CDR1 LNHDA, CDR2 SQIVND (reference sequence). The CDR3, as DNA: TGTGCCAGTACCCACGCGACAGGGGCTTCCTATTCACCCCTCCACTTT. It specifies CASTHATGASYSPLHF. The full variable domain, rest sourced from reference TRBV19 and TRBJ1-6, is DGGITQSPKYLFRKEGQNVTLSCEQNLNHDAMYWYRQDPGQGLRLIYYSQIVNDFQKGDIAEGYSVSREKKESFPLTVTSAQKNPTAFYLCASTHATGASYSPLHFGNGTRLTVT.

The rearrangement uses TRBV3-1 (or the pseudogene TRBV3-2) and TRBJ1-2; D perhaps matches TRBD1 (5 bases). Germline assignment: CDR1 LGHDT and CDR2 YNNKEL (reference sequence). V shed 5 bases and J shed 3 bases, with 10 bases lying between them. This CDR3 region has 13 residues. The CDR3 DNA is TGTGCCAGCAGCGGGCGGGACGACTATGGCTACACCTTC. Translation gives CASSGRDDYGYTF.

This chain links TRBV7-9 with TRBJ1-2, with D maybe TRBD1 (6 bases). The CDR3 has 13 residues. V lost 5 bases and J lost 5, with 12 bases in between. Per germline, CDR1 SEHNR and CDR2 FQNEAQ (reference sequence). For the CDR3, the DNA is TGTGCCAGCAGCCGGACAGACGGATATGGCTACACCTTC. Protein product: CASSRTDGYGYTF.

This rearrangement joins TRBV18 to TRBJ1-1; 8 bases map to TRBD1. This CDR3 comprises 16 residues. Unmatched junction bases numbered 11, after V lost 4 bases and J lost 4 bases. Germline V lookup: CDR1 KGHSH, CDR2 LQKENI. The CDR3 nucleotides read TGTGCCAGCTCACTAAAAACGGACAGGGCCAGCACTGAAGCTTTCTTT. Translated, it gives CASSLKTDRASTEAFF.

The chain links TRBV27 to TRBJ2-1, with a weak D call TRBD1 (6 bases). Germline-derived CDR1 and CDR2 are MNHEY and SMNVEV (reference sequence). The CDR3 is 11 amino acids. V shed 10 bases and J shed 8 bases, with 12 bases lying between them. CDR3 in DNA: TGTGCCACTTGGGGGCGGCATGAGCAGTTCTTC. Protein product: CATWGRHEQFF.